Sequencing of this T cell receptor (beta chain) was carried out in a study of T cells in Graves' hyperthyroidism and ophthalmopathy. Reasons for excluding patients were uncontrolled infection, other autoimmune disease, pregnancy or lactation. Orbital computed tomography, thyroid ultrasound, serum thyroxine and TRAb, and clinical symptoms together informed the diagnoses. Using RNA transcripts as the source, TCR beta CDR3 regions were amplified. When the TCR CDR3 underwent first-round RT-PCR, the HTBI primer set was used. TCRdb independently ran MiXCR on the multiplex PCR reads; one entry per CDR3 protein. Here the sample spans a few hundred thousand distinct CDR3 sequences, 15% to 17% being singletons. General study findings and limits: Most expanded thyroid clonotypes above 0.001 recurred in blood.

This clonotype was found many times. Its antigen remains unknown. V was clipped by 2 bases and J by 10 bases, with 12 bases between them. The germline V gene encodes CDR1 SGHTA and CDR2 FQGTGA. The CDR3 has 13 amino acids. The V gene is TRBV7-3, the J gene TRBJ2-1; TRBD1 is a possible D gene (5 bases). The sequenced sample was blood. The clonotype was recovered from a young woman with Graves' hyperthyroidism. In DNA form, the CDR3 reads TGTGCCAGCAGCTTATTACAGGTCGGAGAGCAGTTCTTC. Translation: CASSLLQVGEQFF.